One sample yielded the 15 T cell receptor beta chains listed below, sequenced in a study of blood T cell repertoires in COVID-19. Some clones are missing from TCRdb's copy, which holds only in-frame ones; the method was immunoSEQ multiplex PCR. The table lists some 290,000 clones, approximately 90% of them singletons, with 2% to 2.5% in the top ten. Sequencing was performed on PBMCs or T cells enriched from blood (not recorded which). Receptor source: a woman aged 40 to 50 with acute COVID-19.

J is TRBJ1-2 and V is TRBV18; 11 positions agree with TRBD1. The germline V gene encodes CDR1 KGHSH and CDR2 LQKENI. V was clipped by 1 base and J by 4 bases; unmatched bases: 17. This CDR3 has 20 amino acids. Here the CDR3 DNA reads TGTGCCAGCTCACCACGGGCGGACAGGGGGCGAGGGGGTGCTACCTATGGCTACACCTTC. Protein product: CASSPRADRGRGGATYGYTF.

This clone turned up a few times. The V gene is TRBV5-6, the J gene TRBJ2-5, with D unresolved. CDR3 length equals 13 residues. V dropped 5 bases and J dropped 1 base, with 9 bases sitting between them. Per germline, CDR1 SGHDT and CDR2 YYEEEE. This CDR3 reads CASSLPLQETQYF. Written as DNA, the CDR3 is TGTGCCAGCAGTCTACCTCTCCAAGAGACCCAGTACTTC.

This sequence joins TRBV19 and TRBJ1-2, with no clear D. The CDR3 totals 14 residues. The germline CDR1 and CDR2 sequences are LNHDA and SQIVND (reference sequence). V gave up 2 bases and J gave up 0 bases, with 7 bases separating them. The DNA of the CDR3 is TGTGCCAGTAGTATACTAGCTACTAACTATGGCTACACCTTC. This codes for CASSILATNYGYTF.

The J gene is TRBJ1-5, the V gene TRBV30; TRBD1 aligns across 7 bases. Germline CDR1 GTSNPN, CDR2 SVGIG (reference sequence). Germline trimming cut 5 bases from V and 8 bases from J; bases unmatched to any gene: 15. CDR3 length: 15 amino acids. The CDR3 region is CAWSRTGDSLKPQHF. The CDR3 DNA sequence: TGTGCCTGGTCCCGCACAGGGGATTCTCTCAAGCCCCAGCATTTT.

CDR3 nucleotide sequence: TGTGCCAGCAGCCAAGATCTTCCGGCTAGCGGGTTCACAGATACGCAGTATTTT. Its translation is CASSQDLPASGFTDTQYF. The V gene is TRBV4-2, the J gene TRBJ2-3; 8 positions match TRBD2. J gave up 2 bases and V 0 bases, and 10 bases lay outside the gene matches. The CDR3 is 18 amino acids. Germline lookup yields CDR1 LGHNA and CDR2 YNFKEQ.

This clone was seen once. V usage is TRBV20-1 and J usage is TRBJ1-3; D not resolved. The CDR3 is 11 amino acids. The V gene lost 6 bases and the J gene lost 8 bases, with 11 bases spanning the gap. Per germline, CDR1 DFQATT and CDR2 SNEGSKA (reference sequence). This CDR3 reads CSAPGPDTIYF. The CDR3 DNA reads TGCAGTGCCCCGGGTCCGGACACCATATATTTT.

V gene TRBV18 combines with J gene TRBJ2-1; D not certain. V lost 1 base and J 9 bases, leaving 7 bases between the germline ends. CDR3 length equals 12 residues. Germline assignment: CDR1 KGHSH and CDR2 LQKENI. In DNA form, the CDR3 reads TGTGCCAGCTCACCACGGGCAGGTGAGCAGTTCTTC. Encoded protein: CASSPRAGEQFF. The full variable domain, in which reference TRBV18 and TRBJ2-1 provide the parts outside the CDR3, is NAGVMQNPRHLVRRRGQEARLRCSPMKGHSHVYWYRQLPEEGLKFMVYLQKENIIDESGMPKERFSAEFPKEGPSILRIQQVVRGDSAAYFCASSPRAGEQFFGPGTRLTVL.

V is TRBV7-8 and J is TRBJ2-7, with TRBD1 matching 7 bases. V shed 1 base, J shed 3 bases, and the junction held 9 bases outside the gene matches. CDR1 is SGHVS, CDR2 FQNEAQ, per germline. This CDR3 is 16 amino acids long. CDR3 nucleotide sequence: TGTGCCAGCAGCTTAGGGGTTCGGGGACAGCTCTACGAGCAGTACTTC. Its protein product is CASSLGVRGQLYEQYF.

The chain employs TRBV28 and TRBJ1-1; D is possibly TRBD1 (5 bases). Trimming cost V 4 bases and J 1 base, with 10 bases left between them. Per the germline V gene, CDR1 is MDHEN and CDR2 is SYDVKM. This CDR3 is 14 amino acids long. The DNA for the CDR3 is TGTGCCAGCAGTTCCGGGACTCGGAACACTGAAGCTTTCTTT. Amino acid sequence: CASSSGTRNTEAFF.

The rearrangement joins TRBV11-3 to TRBJ2-1; TRBD2 agrees at 7 bases. Germline assignment: CDR1 SGHNT and CDR2 YENEEA. V lost 3 bases to trimming and J lost 1 base; unmatched junction nucleotides: 3. This CDR3 spans 15 amino acids. This CDR3 is CASSFGGGSYNEQFF. The CDR3, as DNA: TGTGCCAGCAGCTTTGGGGGAGGGTCCTACAATGAGCAGTTCTTC.

The J gene is TRBJ1-2, the V gene TRBV24-1; 11 bases align to TRBD1. The CDR3 loop spans 16 amino acids. The V and J ends lost 3 bases and 4 bases, in that order; junction bases with no gene match: 6. CDR1 KGHDR and CDR2 SFDVKD come from the germline V gene. DNA for the CDR3: TGTGCCACCAGTGATCCCCGGACAGGGGGCGGCTATGGCTACACCTTC. Translation gives CATSDPRTGGGYGYTF.

The rearrangement joins TRBV28 to TRBJ1-4, with D possibly matching TRBD1 (6 bases). The CDR3 extends over 13 amino acids. The V gene's germline CDR1 is MDHEN and CDR2 SYDVKM. The V gene lost 6 bases and the J gene lost 10 bases, with 15 bases spanning the gap. The CDR3 loop reads CASRGDISRKLFF. The CDR3 DNA follows: TGTGCCAGCAGAGGGGACATATCTAGAAAACTGTTTTTT.

The chain combines TRBV28 with TRBJ1-4; 8 bases agree with TRBD1. The CDR3 runs 16 residues. Losses at the gene ends were 6 bases for V and 6 bases for J; bases not matched to a gene: 12. The germline V gene encodes CDR1 MDHEN and CDR2 SYDVKM. The CDR3 DNA is TGTGCCAGCAGACCCGGACAGGGTGGAATTTATGAAAAACTGTTTTTT. It codes for CASRPGQGGIYEKLFF.

The chain carries TRBV7-6 and TRBJ1-4; D might be TRBD1 (5 bases). Per the germline V gene, CDR1 is SGHVS and CDR2 is FNYEAQ. V lost 5 bases to trimming and J lost 5 bases, with 15 bases between them. This CDR3 has 15 residues. DNA for the CDR3: TGTGCCAGCAGCCCTACCGGACAACACAATGAAAAACTGTTTTTT. It yields the protein CASSPTGQHNEKLFF.

The chain is built from TRBV11-3 and TRBJ2-2; no clear D. Germline CDR1 is SGHNT and CDR2 is YENEEA. V was trimmed by 2 bases and J by 5 bases, leaving 9 bases between them. The CDR3 loop spans 14 amino acids. The CDR3 coding sequence is TGTGCCAGCAGCTTAATATCTAGGACCGGGGAGCTGTTTTTT. Amino acids: CASSLISRTGELFF.